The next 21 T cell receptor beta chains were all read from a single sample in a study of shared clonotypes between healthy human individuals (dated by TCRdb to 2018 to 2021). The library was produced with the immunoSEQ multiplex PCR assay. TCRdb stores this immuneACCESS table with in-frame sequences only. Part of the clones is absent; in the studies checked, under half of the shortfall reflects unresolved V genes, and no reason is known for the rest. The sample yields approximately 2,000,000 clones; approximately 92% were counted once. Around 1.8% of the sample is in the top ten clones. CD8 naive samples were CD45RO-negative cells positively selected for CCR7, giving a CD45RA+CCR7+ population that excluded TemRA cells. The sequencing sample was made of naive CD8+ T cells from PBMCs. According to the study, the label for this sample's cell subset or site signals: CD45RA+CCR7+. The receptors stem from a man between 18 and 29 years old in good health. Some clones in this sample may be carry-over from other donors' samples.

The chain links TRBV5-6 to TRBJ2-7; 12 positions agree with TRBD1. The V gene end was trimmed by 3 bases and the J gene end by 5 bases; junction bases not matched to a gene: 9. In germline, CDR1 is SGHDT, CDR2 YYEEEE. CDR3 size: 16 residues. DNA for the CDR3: TGTGCCAGCAGCTCCGGGACAGGGGGCGCGTGGGACGAGCAGTACTTC. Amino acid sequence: CASSSGTGGAWDEQYF.

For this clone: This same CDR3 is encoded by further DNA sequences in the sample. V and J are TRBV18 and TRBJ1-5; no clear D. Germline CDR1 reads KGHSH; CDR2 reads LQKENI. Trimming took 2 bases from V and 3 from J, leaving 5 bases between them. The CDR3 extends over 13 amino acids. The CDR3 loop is CASSPGPNQPQHF. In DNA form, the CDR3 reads TGTGCCAGCTCACCAGGTCCCAATCAGCCCCAGCATTTT.

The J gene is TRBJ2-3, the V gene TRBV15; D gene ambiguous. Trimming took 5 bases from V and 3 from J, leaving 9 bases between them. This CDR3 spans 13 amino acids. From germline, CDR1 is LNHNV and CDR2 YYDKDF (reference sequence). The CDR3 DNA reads TGTGCCACCAGCTCACCACAGACAGATACGCAGTATTTT. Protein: CATSSPQTDTQYF.

The CDR3, as DNA: TGTGCCATCAGTGATGGGACAGGGGTAACCGGGGAGCTGTTTTTT. Translating it yields CAISDGTGVTGELFF. The J gene is TRBJ2-2, the V gene TRBV10-3; 10 bases fit TRBD1. In germline, CDR1 is ENHRY, CDR2 SYGVKD. J lost 5 bases, V lost 3 bases, and 3 bases had no gene match. The CDR3 is made up of 15 amino acids.

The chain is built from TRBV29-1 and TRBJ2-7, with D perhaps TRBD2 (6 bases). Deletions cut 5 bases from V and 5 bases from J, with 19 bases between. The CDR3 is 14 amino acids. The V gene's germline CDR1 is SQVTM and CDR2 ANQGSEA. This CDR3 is CSVSGEPRDHEQYF. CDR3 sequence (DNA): TGCAGCGTTTCGGGGGAGCCCCGGGACCACGAGCAGTACTTC.

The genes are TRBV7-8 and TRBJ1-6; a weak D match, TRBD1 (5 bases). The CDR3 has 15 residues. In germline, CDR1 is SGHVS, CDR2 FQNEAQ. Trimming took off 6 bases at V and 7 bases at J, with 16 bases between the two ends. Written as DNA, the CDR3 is TGTGCCAGCAGTTCGAGGGACGGGGAGAATTCACCCCTCCACTTT. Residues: CASSSRDGENSPLHF.

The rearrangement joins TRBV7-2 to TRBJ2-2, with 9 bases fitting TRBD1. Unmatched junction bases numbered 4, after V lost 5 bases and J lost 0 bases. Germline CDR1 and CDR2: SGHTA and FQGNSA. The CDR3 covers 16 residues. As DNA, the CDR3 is TGTGCCAGCAGCCGGGACAGGGCCACGAACACCGGGGAGCTGTTTTTT. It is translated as CASSRDRATNTGELFF.

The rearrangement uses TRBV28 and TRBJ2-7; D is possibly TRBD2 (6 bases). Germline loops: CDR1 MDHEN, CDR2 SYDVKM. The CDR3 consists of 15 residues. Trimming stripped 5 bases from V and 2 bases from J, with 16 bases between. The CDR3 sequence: CASSTLALLTYEQYF. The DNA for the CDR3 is TGTGCCAGCAGTACTCTAGCGCTCCTAACCTACGAGCAGTACTTC.

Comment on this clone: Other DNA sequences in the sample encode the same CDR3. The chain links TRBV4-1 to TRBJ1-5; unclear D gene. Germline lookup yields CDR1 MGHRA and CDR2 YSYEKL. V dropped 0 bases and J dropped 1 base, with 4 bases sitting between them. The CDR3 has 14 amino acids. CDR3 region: CASSQESSNQPQHF. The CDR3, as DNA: TGCGCCAGCAGCCAAGAGTCCAGCAATCAGCCCCAGCATTTT.

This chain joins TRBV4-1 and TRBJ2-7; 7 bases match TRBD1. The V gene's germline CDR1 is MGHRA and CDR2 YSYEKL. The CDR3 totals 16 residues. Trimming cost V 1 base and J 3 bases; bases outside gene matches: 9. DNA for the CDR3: TGCGCCAGCAGCCAAGGCCCAGGGGGTATCAGCTACGAGCAGTACTTC. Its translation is CASSQGPGGISYEQYF.

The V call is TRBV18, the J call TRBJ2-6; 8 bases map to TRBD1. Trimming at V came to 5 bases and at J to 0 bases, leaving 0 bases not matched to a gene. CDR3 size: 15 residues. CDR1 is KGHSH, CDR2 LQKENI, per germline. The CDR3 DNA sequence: TGTGCCAGCTCAGGACAGGGCTCTGGGGCCAACGTCCTGACTTTC. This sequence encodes CASSGQGSGANVLTF.

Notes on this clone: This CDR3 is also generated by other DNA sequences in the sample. The CDR3 sequence is CASSLGRNTEAFF. In DNA, the CDR3 is TGTGCCAGCAGTTTGGGCAGAAACACTGAAGCTTTCTTT. The rearrangement joins TRBV28 to TRBJ1-1; D uncertain. This CDR3 region has 13 residues. Germline CDR1 MDHEN, CDR2 SYDVKM. Trimming shortened V by 3 bases and J by 2 bases, and 7 bases separated the two germline ends.

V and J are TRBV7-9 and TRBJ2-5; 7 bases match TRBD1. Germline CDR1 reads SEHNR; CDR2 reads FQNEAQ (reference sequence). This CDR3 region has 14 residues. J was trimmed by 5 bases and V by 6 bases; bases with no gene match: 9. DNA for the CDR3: TGTGCCAGCAGGGGCAGGGGGATAGATGAGACCCAGTACTTC. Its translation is CASRGRGIDETQYF.

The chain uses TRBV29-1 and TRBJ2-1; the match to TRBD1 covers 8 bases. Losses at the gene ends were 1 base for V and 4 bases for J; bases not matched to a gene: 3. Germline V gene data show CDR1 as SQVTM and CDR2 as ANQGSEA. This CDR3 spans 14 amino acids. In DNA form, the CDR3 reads TGCAGCGTTGAAGCCGGGGACAGGTACAATGAGCAGTTCTTC. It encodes CSVEAGDRYNEQFF.

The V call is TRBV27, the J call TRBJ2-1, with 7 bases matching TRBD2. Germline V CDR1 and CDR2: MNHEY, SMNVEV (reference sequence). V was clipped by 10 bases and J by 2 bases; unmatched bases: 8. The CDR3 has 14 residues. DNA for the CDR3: TGTGCCACGTCATGGGGGGGAGCCTACAATGAGCAGTTCTTC. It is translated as CATSWGGAYNEQFF.

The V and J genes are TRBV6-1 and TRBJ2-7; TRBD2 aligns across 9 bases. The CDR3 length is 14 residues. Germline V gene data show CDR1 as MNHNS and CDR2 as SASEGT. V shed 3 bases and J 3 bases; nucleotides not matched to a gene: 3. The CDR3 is CASSDLAGHYEQYF. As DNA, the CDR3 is TGTGCCAGCAGTGATCTAGCGGGGCACTACGAGCAGTACTTC.

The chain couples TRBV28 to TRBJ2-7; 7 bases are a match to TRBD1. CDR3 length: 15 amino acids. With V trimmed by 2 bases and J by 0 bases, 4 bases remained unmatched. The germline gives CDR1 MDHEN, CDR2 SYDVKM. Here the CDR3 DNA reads TGTGCCAGCAGTTTACCCGGGACAGCCTCCTACGAGCAGTACTTC. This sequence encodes CASSLPGTASYEQYF. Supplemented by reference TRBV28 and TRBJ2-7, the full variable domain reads DVKVTQSSRYLVKRTGEKVFLECVQDMDHENMFWYRQDPGLGLRLIYFSYDVKMKEKGDIPEGYSVSREKKERFSLILESASTNQTSMYLCASSLPGTASYEQYFGPGTRLTVT.

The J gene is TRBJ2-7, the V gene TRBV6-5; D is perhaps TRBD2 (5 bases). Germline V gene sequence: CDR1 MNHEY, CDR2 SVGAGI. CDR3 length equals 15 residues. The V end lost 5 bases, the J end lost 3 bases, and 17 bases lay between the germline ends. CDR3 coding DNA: TGTGCCAGCAGTACTCCGAGCGGCTCAGTCTACGAGCAGTACTTC. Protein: CASSTPSGSVYEQYF.

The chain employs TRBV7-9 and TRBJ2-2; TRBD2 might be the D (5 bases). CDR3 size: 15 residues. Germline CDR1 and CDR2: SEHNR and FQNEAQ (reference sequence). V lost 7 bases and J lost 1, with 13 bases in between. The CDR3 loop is CASTTSAGNTGELFF. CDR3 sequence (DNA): TGTGCCAGCACCACAAGTGCGGGGAACACCGGGGAGCTGTTTTTT.

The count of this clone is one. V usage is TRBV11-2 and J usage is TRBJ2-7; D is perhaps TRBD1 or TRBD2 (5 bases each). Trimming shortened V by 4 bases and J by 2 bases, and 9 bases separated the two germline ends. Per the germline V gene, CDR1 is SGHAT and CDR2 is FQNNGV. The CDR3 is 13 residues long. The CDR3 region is CASSYGTTYEQYF. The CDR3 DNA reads TGTGCCAGCAGCTATGGGACCACCTACGAGCAGTACTTC.

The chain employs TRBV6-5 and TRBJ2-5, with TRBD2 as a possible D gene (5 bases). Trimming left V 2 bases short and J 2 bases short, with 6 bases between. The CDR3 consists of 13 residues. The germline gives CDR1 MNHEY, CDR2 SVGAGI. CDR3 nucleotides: TGTGCCAGCAGTTACACGGGGCAAGAGACCCAGTACTTC. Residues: CASSYTGQETQYF.